This TCR beta chain appears in the sequencing data of a study of neoadjuvant anti-PD-1 for oral cavity cancer. As for the study in general: Most patients had three to four biweekly doses of 3 mg/kg nivolumab before resection. Patients without progression received a fourth nivolumab dose around day 43, then surgical resection on days 50-56.

V gave up 3 bases and J gave up 6 bases, with 11 bases separating them. The germline V gene encodes CDR1 GTSNPN and CDR2 SVGIG (reference sequence). CDR3 size: 13 residues. The data were produced by immunoSEQ multiplex PCR, yet TCRdb's version contains in-frame clones alone and is incomplete. The sample records over 80,000 clones, more than 80% being singletons. Patients were newly diagnosed with stage II-IVA oral cavity squamous cell carcinoma without prior systemic or radiation treatment. Patients had HPV-negative, locally advanced oral cavity squamous cell carcinoma. This material consisted of PBMCs, taken before nivolumab (anti-PD-1) treatment. The receptor was isolated from a person aged 35-79 years with oral cavity squamous cell carcinoma. The chain recombines TRBV30 with TRBJ2-2; possible D gene TRBD1, 5 bases. The DNA of the CDR3 is TGTGCCTGGAGGGGGCTAGGTGCCGGGGAGCTGTTTTTT. It specifies CAWRGLGAGELFF.